The 32 T cell receptor beta chains reported below all come from one sample, sequenced in a study of early T cells in non-severe SARS-CoV-2 infection. TCRdb itself ran the 5' RACE reads through MiXCR, one entry per CDR3 protein. The top ten hold approximately 3.9% of the sample, which has tens of thousands of distinct CDR3 sequences, less than 15% seen once. The sequenced sample consisted of whole blood. The source is an adult who was a healthcare worker with PCR-confirmed SARS-CoV-2 infection or an uninfected control (not recorded which).

This clonotype was seen ten or more times. The V and J genes are TRBV14 and TRBJ2-5; tentatively, D is TRBD2 (5 bases). CDR1 and CDR2 from the germline V gene are SGHDN and FVKESK. The CDR3 covers 17 residues. V was trimmed by 0 bases and J by 7 bases, leaving 21 bases between them. The CDR3 reads CASSQDAREPWKGTQYF. CDR3 sequence (DNA): TGTGCCAGCAGCCAAGATGCGAGGGAGCCATGGAAGGGGACCCAGTACTTC.

This clonotype appeared many times. V is TRBV15 and J is TRBJ2-7; D gene uncertain. Trimming shortened V by 5 bases and J by 0 bases, and 23 bases separated the two germline ends. This CDR3 has 18 residues. Germline loops: CDR1 LNHNV, CDR2 YYDKDF (reference sequence). The CDR3 nucleotides are TGTGCCACCAGCGCAAGAAAAGAAGTAACAATCAGCTCCTACGAGCAGTACTTC. Translated: CATSARKEVTISSYEQYF.

The table lists this clonotype with a few counts. The chain recombines TRBV2 with TRBJ1-1; D unclear. The germline V gene has CDR1 SNHLY and CDR2 FYNNEI. Trimming left V 7 bases short and J 1 base short, with 13 bases between. The CDR3 spans 14 residues. CDR3 protein: CASIPQRTNTEAFF. The CDR3 DNA reads TGTGCCAGCATTCCCCAACGGACGAACACTGAAGCTTTCTTT.

This clonotype was detected many times. The chain employs TRBV23-1 and TRBJ2-5; the D call may be TRBD1 or TRBD2 (5 bases each). TRBV23-1 is flagged as an ORF with uncertain function. V was cut by 4 bases and J by 5 bases, with 20 bases left in between. CDR3 length: 16 amino acids. The CDR3: CASSRVRDRGGETQYF. The CDR3 DNA reads as TGCGCCAGCAGTCGAGTCAGGGATCGAGGCGGGGAGACCCAGTACTTC.

This clonotype was recorded at least ten times. The V and J genes are TRBV19 and TRBJ2-1; D possibly corresponds to TRBD2 (6 bases). CDR1 and CDR2 (germline): LNHDA, SQIVND (reference sequence). The CDR3 is 17 residues long. Trimming shortened V by 8 bases and J by 7 bases, and 27 bases separated the two germline ends. CDR3 protein: CASSHLKRALPENEQFF. The CDR3 nucleotides read TGTGCCAGTTCGCACCTGAAGCGGGCCCTACCGGAAAATGAGCAGTTCTTC.

The table lists this clonotype with a few counts. The chain uses TRBV28 and TRBJ2-3; 7 bases are a match to TRBD1. This CDR3 region has 15 residues. Germline assignment: CDR1 MDHEN and CDR2 SYDVKM. V lost 4 bases and J lost 1; bases outside the gene matches: 5. The CDR3 DNA reads as TGTGCCAGCAGTTCCGGACAGGTGGGCACAGATACGCAGTATTTT. Translation gives CASSSGQVGTDTQYF.

The sample holds a few counts of this clonotype. The chain uses TRBV29-1 and TRBJ1-2; TRBD1 matches at 9 bases. The CDR3 is 13 residues long. Germline assignment: CDR1 SQVTM and CDR2 ANQGSEA. J gave up 8 bases and V 7 bases, and 11 bases lay outside the gene matches. The CDR3 coding sequence is TGCAGCGGACTGGGACAGGGACTACAGGGCTACACCTTC. It translates to CSGLGQGLQGYTF. Drawing the rest from reference TRBV29-1 and TRBJ1-2, the complete variable domain is SAVISQKPSRDICQRGTSLTIQCQVDSQVTMMFWYRQQPGQSLTLIATANQGSEATYESGFVIDKFPISRPNLTFSTLTVSNMSPEDSSIYLCSGLGQGLQGYTFGSGTRLTVV.

This clonotype was detected a few times. For the CDR3, the DNA is TGCAGTGCTAGAGCCCCCCCCGCAACTAATGAAAAACTGTTTTTT. Amino acids: CSARAPPATNEKLFF. V usage is TRBV20-1 and J usage is TRBJ1-4; D unresolved. CDR1 is DFQATT, CDR2 SNEGSKA, per germline (reference sequence). This CDR3 has 15 amino acids. Trimming took 1 base from V and 0 from J, leaving 9 bases between them.

The gene calls are TRBV5-1 and TRBJ2-1, with TRBD2 identical over 11 bases. The V gene's germline CDR1 is SGHRS and CDR2 YFSETQ. With V trimmed by 6 bases and J by 3 bases, 5 bases remained unmatched. The CDR3 extends over 15 amino acids. CDR3 amino acids: CASTPGTSGYNEQFF. In DNA, the CDR3 is TGCGCCAGCACCCCCGGGACTAGCGGCTACAATGAGCAGTTCTTC.

As regards this clonotype: Just one base apart from a much larger clone, this may be a read error. The chain recombines TRBV7-3 with TRBJ2-6; 10 bases are a match to TRBD1. The V gene end was trimmed by 5 bases and the J gene end by 1 base; junction bases not matched to a gene: 5. This CDR3 spans 17 amino acids. Germline V gives CDR1 SGHTA, CDR2 FQGTGA. The CDR3, as DNA: TGTGCCAGCAGCGCGAAGGGACAGGGGTCTGGGGCCAACGTCCTGACTTTC. The encoded protein is CASSAKGQGSGANVLTF.

This clonotype appeared once. A much larger clone differs from this one at a single base, so this may be a read error. Given the absence of the conserved phenylalanine or tryptophan at the CDR3 end, a read error is likely. This chain links TRBV7-2 with TRBJ2-5; 7 nucleotides agree with TRBD1. Germline loops: CDR1 SGHTA, CDR2 FQGNSA. This CDR3 spans 13 amino acids. The ends lost 5 bases at V and 7 bases at J; junction bases unmatched: 7. The CDR3 nucleotides read TGTGCCAGCAGCCCCGCCTACAGGGGGACCCAGTACCTC. This translates into CASSPAYRGTQYL.

This clonotype has more than one count but fewer than ten. J is TRBJ2-7 and V is TRBV20-1, with 7 bases lining up with TRBD1. Germline V gives CDR1 DFQATT, CDR2 SNEGSKA (reference sequence). The CDR3 runs 13 residues. V gave up 4 bases and J gave up 2 bases; unmatched junction bases: 5. The CDR3 sequence: CSAKGGSPYEQYF. CDR3 sequence (DNA): TGCAGTGCTAAAGGGGGCTCCCCCTACGAGCAGTACTTC.

This clonotype appeared many times. J is TRBJ1-5 and V is TRBV29-1, with a possible D match to TRBD1 (5 bases). Germline V gene sequence: CDR1 SQVTM, CDR2 ANQGSEA. The CDR3 covers 15 residues. Trimming took 5 bases from V and 1 from J, leaving 15 bases between them. CDR3 residues: CSVILGTGSNQPQHF. CDR3 bases: TGCAGCGTTATATTAGGGACTGGGAGCAATCAGCCCCAGCATTTT.

This clonotype was seen at least ten times. This chain links TRBV7-3 with TRBJ2-3, with D perhaps given as TRBD1 or TRBD2 (7 bases each). The CDR3 spans 15 residues. Germline V gene sequence: CDR1 SGHTA, CDR2 FQGTGA. Trimming pared 5 bases from V and 3 bases from J, leaving 15 bases between. The CDR3 DNA follows: TGTGCCAGCAGCCCCCAGGGGGGGCAGACAGATACGCAGTATTTT. Translation: CASSPQGGQTDTQYF.

The rearrangement links TRBV5-4 to TRBJ2-5, with TRBD2 as a possible D gene (6 bases). CDR1 is SGHNT, CDR2 YYREEE, per germline (reference sequence). CDR3 length: 13 residues. Trimming stripped 2 bases from V and 3 bases from J, with 8 bases between. For the CDR3, the DNA is TGTGCCAGCAGCTTCCGGGGGAAAGAGACCCAGTACTTC. This sequence encodes CASSFRGKETQYF.

This clonotype was observed a few times. The V gene is TRBV19, the J gene TRBJ1-2; a possible D gene is TRBD1 (5 bases). Germline V gene lookup returns CDR1 LNHDA and CDR2 SQIVND (reference sequence). Trimming took 4 bases from V and 4 from J, leaving 19 bases between them. The CDR3 has 16 amino acids. The CDR3 here is CASSNDGQLRGYGYTF. The CDR3 nucleotides are TGTGCCAGTAGTAATGATGGACAACTTAGGGGCTATGGCTACACCTTC.

Only a few counts were recorded for this clonotype. The V and J genes are TRBV28 and TRBJ2-2; D unresolved. Trimming took 7 bases from V and 0 from J, leaving 9 bases between them. Germline lookup yields CDR1 MDHEN and CDR2 SYDVKM. The CDR3 contains 14 residues. CDR3 DNA: TGTGCCAGCATCCTAGGACCGAACACCGGGGAGCTGTTTTTT. It yields the protein CASILGPNTGELFF. Complete variable domain (other parts from reference TRBV28 and TRBJ2-2): DVKVTQSSRYLVKRTGEKVFLECVQDMDHENMFWYRQDPGLGLRLIYFSYDVKMKEKGDIPEGYSVSREKKERFSLILESASTNQTSMYLCASILGPNTGELFFGEGSRLTVL.

This clonotype was recorded at least ten times. The V and J genes are TRBV24-1 and TRBJ2-2; 8 positions match TRBD1. J lost 7 bases, V lost 4 bases, and 10 bases had no gene match. The CDR3 is 16 residues long. The germline V gene has CDR1 KGHDR and CDR2 SFDVKD. The CDR3 is CATSEADRVEIGELFF. As DNA, the CDR3 is TGTGCCACCAGTGAGGCGGACAGGGTGGAGATCGGGGAGCTGTTTTTT.

This clonotype appeared many times. This chain joins TRBV11-3 and TRBJ2-1, with 10 bases that match TRBD2. The ends lost 4 bases at V and 8 bases at J; junction bases unmatched: 8. CDR3 length equals 15 residues. Germline CDR1 SGHNT, CDR2 YENEEA. The CDR3 loop is CASSSRGLAIDEQFF. CDR3 DNA: TGTGCCAGCAGCTCCCGGGGACTAGCGATCGATGAGCAGTTCTTC.

This clonotype was seen more than once but under ten times. This chain joins TRBV12-3 or TRBV12-4 and TRBJ2-5; no clear D gene. The CDR3 runs to 12 residues. The V and J ends lost 3 bases and 5 bases respectively, with 7 bases between them. The CDR3, as DNA: TGTGCCAGCAGTTTCCGGCGGGAGACCCAGTACTTC. Translated: CASSFRRETQYF.

The J gene is TRBJ1-1, the V gene TRBV27; a possible D gene is TRBD1 (5 bases). This CDR3 comprises 14 residues. CDR1 is MNHEY and CDR2 is SMNVEV in the germline V gene (reference sequence). V lost 3 bases and J 0 bases, leaving 8 bases between the germline ends. CDR3 bases: TGTGCCAGCAGTTTTGGGGACGTGAACACTGAAGCTTTCTTT. This encodes CASSFGDVNTEAFF.

V is TRBV5-1 and J is TRBJ2-1; maybe TRBD1 (6 bases). The CDR3 is made up of 15 amino acids. CDR1 is SGHRS and CDR2 is YFSETQ in the germline V gene. Trimming cost V 4 bases and J 2 bases, with 13 bases left between them. The CDR3, as DNA: TGCGCCAGCAGCAACCGGGACACAGCCTACAATGAGCAGTTCTTC. Translation: CASSNRDTAYNEQFF.

This clonotype occurred many times. The rearrangement links TRBV2 to TRBJ2-1, with no clear D. From germline, CDR1 is SNHLY and CDR2 FYNNEI. V shed 3 bases and J shed 0 bases, with 12 bases lying between them. The CDR3 is 16 amino acids. CDR3 nucleotides: TGTGCCAGCAGTGACTACCCCGATAGCTCCTACAATGAGCAGTTCTTC. This translates into CASSDYPDSSYNEQFF.

This clonotype was found a few times. This chain uses TRBV20-1 with TRBJ2-7, with a weak D call TRBD1 (6 bases). Trimming took off 6 bases at V and 0 bases at J, with 15 bases between the two ends. This CDR3 comprises 14 residues. Germline values: CDR1 DFQATT, CDR2 SNEGSKA (reference sequence). The CDR3 nucleotides read TGCAGTGCGGGCACCGGGACACACTCCTACGAGCAGTACTTC. Translation: CSAGTGTHSYEQYF.

This clonotype was recorded a few times. The V and J genes are TRBV4-1 and TRBJ2-3; 14 bases agree with TRBD2. CDR1 is MGHRA, CDR2 YSYEKL, per germline. V lost 6 bases and J lost 3; bases outside the gene matches: 2. This CDR3 has 15 amino acids. The CDR3: CASRGLAGGTDTQYF. CDR3 sequence (DNA): TGCGCCAGCAGAGGACTAGCGGGAGGAACAGATACGCAGTATTTT.

This clonotype was detected ten times or more. V and J are TRBV28 and TRBJ2-5; perhaps TRBD2 as D (6 bases). The germline gives CDR1 MDHEN, CDR2 SYDVKM. The V and J ends lost 6 bases and 1 base respectively, with 12 bases between them. The CDR3 spans 14 residues. The CDR3 DNA follows: TGTGCCAGCAGCCCACCGGGACTCCAAGAGACCCAGTACTTC. Residues: CASSPPGLQETQYF.

The V gene is TRBV29-1, the J gene TRBJ2-1; tentatively, D is TRBD1 or TRBD2 (5 bases each). Deletions cut 4 bases from V and 2 bases from J, with 12 bases between. The CDR3 spans 14 residues. Germline assignment: CDR1 SQVTM and CDR2 ANQGSEA. CDR3 bases: TGCAGCGTTGGTGTTCGGGGCACCTACAATGAGCAGTTCTTC. Its translation: CSVGVRGTYNEQFF.

This clonotype was recorded a few times. V and J are TRBV30 and TRBJ1-1, with D possibly being TRBD1 (6 bases). V was shortened by 2 bases and J by 4 bases, with 11 bases between the two germline ends. The CDR3 is 13 amino acids. CDR1 is GTSNPN, CDR2 SVGIG, per germline (reference sequence). The CDR3: CAWSRGQPTEAFF. CDR3 coding DNA: TGTGCCTGGAGTCGGGGACAACCCACTGAAGCTTTCTTT.

This clonotype was counted only a few times. This chain uses TRBV27 with TRBJ2-7; TRBD2 matches 11 bases. This CDR3 is built from 14 residues. V lost 6 bases, J lost 6 bases, and 7 bases stayed unmatched. Germline lookup yields CDR1 MNHEY and CDR2 SMNVEV (reference sequence). For the CDR3, the DNA is TGTGCCAGCAGATTAGCGGGAGGGCCGAGCGAGCAGTACTTC. Residues: CASRLAGGPSEQYF.

In its sample, this clonotype was seen a few times. The gene calls are TRBV7-9 and TRBJ1-1, with D uncertain. The CDR3 is 13 amino acids. Germline values: CDR1 SEHNR, CDR2 FQNEAQ (reference sequence). The V gene lost 0 bases and the J gene lost 3 bases, with 5 bases spanning the gap. The CDR3 region has the DNA TGTGCCAGCAGCTTAGCCGGGGACACTGAAGCTTTCTTT. It is translated as CASSLAGDTEAFF.

J is TRBJ1-2 and V is TRBV18, with D possibly matching TRBD1 (6 bases). This CDR3 comprises 13 residues. V was pared by 1 base and J by 3 bases, with 6 bases between. CDR1 KGHSH and CDR2 LQKENI come from the germline V gene. The CDR3 loop reads CASSPRQDYGYTF. CDR3 in DNA: TGTGCCAGCTCACCACGACAGGACTATGGCTACACCTTC.

This clonotype was detected a few times. The rearrangement uses TRBV27 and TRBJ2-1; D perhaps matches TRBD2 (5 bases). Germline values: CDR1 MNHEY, CDR2 SMNVEV (reference sequence). This CDR3 has 16 residues. Trimming shortened V by 7 bases and J by 6 bases, and 22 bases separated the two germline ends. The CDR3 protein is CASTSHLAPVANEQFF. In DNA, the CDR3 is TGTGCCAGCACTTCCCACCTAGCTCCCGTCGCCAATGAGCAGTTCTTC.